The next 27 T cell receptor beta chains were all read from a single sample in a study of patients and donors after allogeneic stem cell transplantation. One entry per CDR3 protein, called by TCRdb with MiXCR from the RT-PCR reads. Of about 89,000 distinct CDR3 sequences in the sample, about 48% were seen once. The sample comprised blood, either unsorted or a sorted T cell fraction (not recorded which). The receptors originated from a human donor who was either an allogeneic HSCT recipient or a stem cell or donor lymphocyte infusion donor (not recorded which). It is not recorded whose cells these are; they may come from a transplant donor.

V usage is TRBV20-1 and J usage is TRBJ1-3; D uncertain. This CDR3 has 11 residues. V lost 2 bases and J lost 8, with 7 bases in between. Germline CDR1 reads DFQATT; CDR2 reads SNEGSKA (reference sequence). The CDR3 DNA reads as TGCAGTGCTAGACAATCGGACACCATATATTTT. This gives the protein CSARQSDTIYF.

CDR3 sequence: CASSLKGLNYGYTF. The CDR3 region has the DNA TGTGCCAGCAGTTTAAAGGGGCTTAACTATGGCTACACCTTC. The chain is built from TRBV28 and TRBJ1-2, with D possibly being TRBD1 (5 bases). From germline, CDR1 is MDHEN and CDR2 SYDVKM. The CDR3 runs to 14 residues. V was trimmed by 2 bases and J by 1 base, leaving 8 bases between them.

This chain uses TRBV28 with TRBJ1-2; 10 positions match TRBD1. The CDR3 is 15 amino acids. Trimming at V came to 4 bases and at J to 5 bases, leaving 7 bases not matched to a gene. The germline V gene has CDR1 MDHEN and CDR2 SYDVKM. Written as DNA, the CDR3 is TGTGCCAGCAGTTACCGGGACAGGGGCAGTTATGGCTACACCTTC. Encoded protein: CASSYRDRGSYGYTF.

This clonotype turned up a few times. DNA of the CDR3: TGTGCCAGCAGTTACACAGGGAGGGGCTACACCTTC. It translates to CASSYTGRGYTF. The chain links TRBV6-5 to TRBJ1-2; TRBD1 is a possible D gene (6 bases). Germline lookup yields CDR1 MNHEY and CDR2 SVGAGI. The V end lost 2 bases, the J end lost 8 bases, and 9 bases lay between the germline ends. The CDR3 covers 12 residues.

V usage is TRBV20-1 and J usage is TRBJ2-7; TRBD1 might be the D (6 bases). V was shortened by 0 bases and J by 3 bases, with 12 bases between the two germline ends. The V gene's germline CDR1 is DFQATT and CDR2 SNEGSKA (reference sequence). This CDR3 is 14 amino acids long. Here the CDR3 reads CSARDSQGNYEQYF. CDR3 DNA: TGCAGTGCTAGAGATAGCCAGGGGAACTACGAGCAGTACTTC.

The chain carries TRBV6-2 or TRBV6-3 and TRBJ2-3, with unresolved D. There are 16 residues in the CDR3. Trimming removed 0 bases from V and 1 base from J, with 11 bases in between. Looked up from germline, CDR1 is MNHEY and CDR2 is SVGEGT. The CDR3, as DNA: TGTGCCAGCAGTTACTCAAGTGAGAGACGCACAGATACGCAGTATTTT. Its translation is CASSYSSERRTDTQYF.

This clonotype was seen a handful of times. V and J are TRBV27 and TRBJ1-1; D is unresolved. Trimming took off 3 bases at V and 2 bases at J, with 7 bases between the two ends. This CDR3 contains 13 residues. Germline V lookup: CDR1 MNHEY, CDR2 SMNVEV (reference sequence). CDR3 loop: CASSLKGNTEAFF. CDR3 nucleotides: TGTGCCAGCAGTTTGAAGGGAAACACTGAAGCTTTCTTT.

The chain carries TRBV7-2 and TRBJ1-6; 9 positions match TRBD1. V lost 4 bases and J lost 7; bases outside the gene matches: 2. Germline CDR1 SGHTA, CDR2 FQGNSA. This CDR3 is 14 amino acids long. The CDR3 sequence: CASSSTGGNSPLHF. DNA of the CDR3: TGTGCCAGCAGCTCGACAGGGGGGAATTCACCCCTCCACTTT.

The chain has TRBV28 and TRBJ2-2; 8 nucleotides match TRBD1. This CDR3 comprises 15 residues. Germline V gene lookup returns CDR1 MDHEN and CDR2 SYDVKM. The V segment lost 4 bases and the J segment 4 bases; nucleotides outside the gene matches: 5. The CDR3 bases are TGTGCCAGCAGTTCTCGACAGGGGTCCACCGGGGAGCTGTTTTTT. This codes for CASSSRQGSTGELFF.

This clonotype was recorded a few times. V and J are TRBV20-1 and TRBJ1-5, with 7 bases lining up with TRBD1. Germline loops: CDR1 DFQATT, CDR2 SNEGSKA (reference sequence). This CDR3 is built from 15 residues. Trimming at V came to 5 bases and at J to 1 base, leaving 8 bases not matched to a gene. The CDR3 DNA sequence: TGCAGTGCTTGGAGGGACAGAATAAGCAATCAGCCCCAGCATTTT. It is translated as CSAWRDRISNQPQHF.

J is TRBJ1-1 and V is TRBV29-1; D is undetermined. Per the germline V gene, CDR1 is SQVTM and CDR2 is ANQGSEA. The CDR3 loop spans 12 amino acids. V lost 3 bases to trimming and J lost 0 bases, with 5 bases between them. CDR3 amino acids: CSVDRLNTEAFF. The DNA for the CDR3 is TGCAGCGTTGACAGACTGAACACTGAAGCTTTCTTT.

This clonotype was seen more than once but under ten times. V and J are TRBV5-1 and TRBJ1-4, with D possibly TRBD1 on 6 matching bases. The CDR3 runs to 16 residues. Per the germline V gene, CDR1 is SGHRS and CDR2 is YFSETQ. V lost 4 bases and J lost 4, with 17 bases in between. In DNA form, the CDR3 reads TGCGCCAGCAGCCCTGCTAAGGACAGATTTAATGAAAAACTGTTTTTT. It codes for CASSPAKDRFNEKLFF.

The V gene is TRBV28, the J gene TRBJ2-4; weak D call: TRBD2 (5 bases). The germline gives CDR1 MDHEN, CDR2 SYDVKM. The CDR3 has 12 residues. The ends were cut back, 5 bases at V and 10 bases at J, with 12 bases in the middle. The CDR3 DNA is TGTGCCAGCAGTCTCAGTCCGGGAATTCAGTACTTC. It yields the protein CASSLSPGIQYF.

This sequence joins TRBV7-2 and TRBJ1-5; a possible D gene is TRBD1 (6 bases). The CDR3 extends over 15 amino acids. V was pared by 2 bases and J by 5 bases, with 13 bases between. Germline lookup yields CDR1 SGHTA and CDR2 FQGNSA. CDR3 sequence (DNA): TGTGCCAGCAGCTTATTTTACAGGGACGATCAGCCCCAGCATTTT. It codes for CASSLFYRDDQPQHF.

This chain uses TRBV3-1 with TRBJ2-5; TRBD1 aligns across 9 bases. V lost 2 bases to trimming and J lost 4 bases; unmatched junction nucleotides: 8. CDR1 and CDR2 from the germline V gene are LGHDT and YNNKEL (reference sequence). CDR3 length: 16 residues. The CDR3 DNA reads TGTGCCAGCAGCCAATACCTACAGGGGGCATCAGAGACCCAGTACTTC. Encoded protein: CASSQYLQGASETQYF.

The V call is TRBV6-2 or TRBV6-3, the J call TRBJ2-1; D remains unclear. The CDR3 consists of 15 residues. Germline CDR1 reads MNHEY; CDR2 reads SVGEGT. The V end was cut by 6 bases, the J end by 0 bases, with 12 bases between. The CDR3 region is CASSRVGSSYNEQFF. CDR3 nucleotide sequence: TGTGCCAGCAGCCGCGTAGGCAGCTCCTACAATGAGCAGTTCTTC.

The chain recombines TRBV20-1 with TRBJ1-1, with TRBD1 matching 8 bases. Germline assignment: CDR1 DFQATT and CDR2 SNEGSKA (reference sequence). The V gene end was trimmed by 1 base and the J gene end by 4 bases; junction bases not matched to a gene: 2. The CDR3 sequence is 13 residues long. CDR3 sequence (DNA): TGCAGTGCTAGAGCCACAGGGGGCACTGAAGCTTTCTTT. This gives the protein CSARATGGTEAFF.

V and J are TRBV4-3 and TRBJ1-1; weak D call: TRBD1 (5 bases). The CDR3 runs 15 residues. Trimming left V 4 bases short and J 2 bases short, with 14 bases between. In germline, CDR1 is LGHNA, CDR2 YSLEER. In DNA form, the CDR3 reads TGCGCCAGCAGCCGCCTGGCGAGGGGAAACACTGAAGCTTTCTTT. Amino acid sequence: CASSRLARGNTEAFF.

The chain is built from TRBV10-3 and TRBJ1-4, with D perhaps TRBD1 (5 bases). V lost 8 bases to trimming and J lost 4 bases, with 14 bases between them. The CDR3 spans 14 residues. CDR1 and CDR2 (germline): ENHRY, SYGVKD. The CDR3 here is CAIGDGPYNEKLFF. The CDR3 DNA sequence: TGTGCCATCGGGGACGGACCTTATAATGAAAAACTGTTTTTT.

CDR3 loop: CASRLDTEAFF. DNA for the CDR3: TGTGCCAGCAGGCTGGACACTGAAGCTTTCTTT. This rearrangement joins TRBV6-2 or TRBV6-3 to TRBJ1-1; no definite D call. Germline V CDR1 and CDR2: MNHEY, SVGEGT. With 6 bases removed from V and 3 bases from J, the gap between germline ends came to 5 bases. The CDR3 has 11 amino acids.

V is TRBV5-1 and J is TRBJ2-3; maybe TRBD2 (6 bases). This CDR3 is built from 15 residues. The germline CDR1 and CDR2 sequences are SGHRS and YFSETQ. Trimming took off 4 bases at V and 0 bases at J, with 12 bases between the two ends. The CDR3 region is CASSLDYYSTDTQYF. CDR3 DNA: TGCGCCAGCAGCCTGGACTACTACAGCACAGATACGCAGTATTTT.

The chain carries TRBV7-2 and TRBJ1-5, with D perhaps TRBD1 (5 bases). Germline CDR1 reads SGHTA; CDR2 reads FQGNSA. The CDR3 length is 14 residues. Trimming pared 5 bases from V and 5 bases from J, leaving 13 bases between. CDR3 loop: CASSPDTKYQPQHF. CDR3 nucleotides: TGTGCCAGCAGCCCGGACACAAAGTATCAGCCCCAGCATTTT. The full variable domain, with the rest looked up from reference TRBV7-2 and TRBJ1-5, is GAGVSQSPSNKVTEKGKDVELRCDPISGHTALYWYRQSLGQGLEFLIYFQGNSAPDKSGLPSDRFSAERTGGSVSTLTIQRTQQEDSAVYLCASSPDTKYQPQHFGDGTRLSIL.

J is TRBJ1-5 and V is TRBV6-2 or TRBV6-3; TRBD1 might be the D (5 bases). V lost 7 bases and J lost 2, with 12 bases in between. The CDR3 contains 14 residues. The V gene's germline CDR1 is MNHEY and CDR2 SVGEGT. The CDR3 sequence: CASTHTGGNQPQHF. The DNA for the CDR3 is TGTGCCAGCACCCACACGGGGGGCAATCAGCCCCAGCATTTT.

This chain connects TRBV7-9 to TRBJ1-1; tentatively, D is TRBD1 (5 bases). V was clipped by 2 bases and J by 5 bases, with 18 bases between them. The CDR3 length is 16 residues. The germline gives CDR1 SEHNR, CDR2 FQNEAQ (reference sequence). CDR3 sequence reads: CASSLNRRGSRTEAFF. DNA of the CDR3: TGTGCCAGCAGCTTAAATCGGAGGGGTTCGCGGACTGAAGCTTTCTTT.

The chain recombines TRBV20-1 with TRBJ1-1; no definite D call. Germline CDR1 and CDR2: DFQATT and SNEGSKA (reference sequence). CDR3 length: 12 residues. V lost 8 bases and J 3 bases, leaving 13 bases between the germline ends. CDR3 region: CSTKKGYTEAFF. The CDR3 nucleotides read TGCAGTACGAAGAAAGGGTACACTGAAGCTTTCTTT.

The CDR3 DNA is TGCAGCGTTGCTCGGGACCTAACAAACCAAGAGACCCAGTACTTC. This codes for CSVARDLTNQETQYF. The chain employs TRBV29-1 and TRBJ2-5; the D gene could be TRBD1 or TRBD2 (5 bases each). The germline V gene encodes CDR1 SQVTM and CDR2 ANQGSEA. The CDR3 runs to 15 residues. The V gene lost 4 bases and the J gene lost 0 bases, with 15 bases spanning the gap.

V gene TRBV27 combines with J gene TRBJ1-1; D unresolved. CDR3 size: 13 residues. Germline V lookup: CDR1 MNHEY, CDR2 SMNVEV (reference sequence). V lost 3 bases and J lost 2, with 7 bases in between. CDR3 coding DNA: TGTGCCAGCAGTTTCAAGGAAAACACTGAAGCTTTCTTT. Protein product: CASSFKENTEAFF.